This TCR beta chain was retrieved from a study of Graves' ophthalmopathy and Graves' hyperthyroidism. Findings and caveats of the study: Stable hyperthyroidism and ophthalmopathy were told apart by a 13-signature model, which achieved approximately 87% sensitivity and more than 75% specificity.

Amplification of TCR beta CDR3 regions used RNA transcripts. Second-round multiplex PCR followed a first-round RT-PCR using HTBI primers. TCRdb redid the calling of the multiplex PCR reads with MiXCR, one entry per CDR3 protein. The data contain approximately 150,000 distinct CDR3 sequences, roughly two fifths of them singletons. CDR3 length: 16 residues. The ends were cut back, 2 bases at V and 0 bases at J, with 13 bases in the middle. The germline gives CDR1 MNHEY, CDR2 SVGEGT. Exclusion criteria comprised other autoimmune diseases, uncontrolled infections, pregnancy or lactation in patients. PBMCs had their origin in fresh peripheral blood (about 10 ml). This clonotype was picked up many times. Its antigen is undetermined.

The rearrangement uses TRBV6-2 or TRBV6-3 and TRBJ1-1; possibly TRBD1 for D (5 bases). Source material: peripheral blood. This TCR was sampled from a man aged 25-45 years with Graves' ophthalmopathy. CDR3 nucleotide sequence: TGTGCCAGCAGTTACCGGGGGTCTGGGATGAACACTGAAGCTTTCTTT. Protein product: CASSYRGSGMNTEAFF.